The clone carrying this T cell receptor (beta chain) was detected ten times or more. Its antigen is as yet unknown. These data belong to a study of Graves' ophthalmopathy and Graves' hyperthyroidism. The CDR3 sequence is 15 residues long. The V segment lost 5 bases and the J segment 2 bases; nucleotides outside the gene matches: 5. Per the germline V gene, CDR1 is SGHVS and CDR2 is FNYEAQ. Moderately to severely active ophthalmopathy under 3 months, CAS at least 3, NOSPECS at least 4. The study's findings and limits: Ophthalmopathy progression was predicted by the model at 70.59% sensitivity and approximately 72% specificity.

Beta-chain TCR CDR3 regions were amplified from RNA transcripts. HTBI primers served in a first-round RT-PCR, which a second-round multiplex PCR followed. TCRdb independently ran MiXCR on the multiplex PCR reads; one entry per CDR3 protein. This sample yields about 700,000 distinct CDR3 sequences, of which roughly two fifths are seen a single time; roughly 46% belongs to the top ten. The sample consisted of peripheral blood. The sequence came from an adult man with Graves' ophthalmopathy. This chain joins TRBV7-6 and TRBJ2-5; 10 bases fit TRBD1. The CDR3 coding sequence is TGTGCCAGCAGCACCCAGGACAGGGGGCAAGAGACCCAGTACTTC. This encodes CASSTQDRGQETQYF.